This is a list of T cell receptor beta chains from one sample in a study of shared clonotypes between healthy human individuals. Some clones are missing from TCRdb's copy, which holds only in-frame ones; the method was immunoSEQ multiplex PCR. Of about 730,000 clones listed, 55% to 80% are singletons. Sequenced: memory CD4+ T cells sorted from blood. These receptors were taken from a woman in her 30s in good health. Both conserved end residues are part of each CDR3. Fields, in order: CDR3 DNA, CDR3 protein, V gene, clone size, J gene, D gene. The D gene is left open where the match is weak. Size is stated for part of the rows, as once, few or many counts, or as a class when the clone is expanded.

TGTGCCAGCAGTTTATTTAGGAGGGAACGAGCTTTCTTT CASSLFRRERAFF TRBV28 - TRBJ1-1 -
TGTGCCAGCTCCTCCGGGCTGCAAGAGACCCAGTACTTC CASSSGLQETQYF TRBV18 - TRBJ2-5 -
TGTGCCAGCTCATTACGGACTAGCGGGAGTGGAGAGACCCAGTACTTC CASSLRTSGSGETQYF TRBV18 - TRBJ2-5 TRBD2
TGTGCCAGCAGTGCCCGACTAGCGGTCCAAGGGGAGCTGTTTTTT CASSARLAVQGELFF TRBV27 - TRBJ2-2 TRBD2
TGTGCCATCAGTTGGCCGACTAGCGGGAGATCGGAAGGGGCCAACGTCCTGACTTTC CAISWPTSGRSEGANVLTF TRBV10-3 - TRBJ2-6 TRBD2
TGTGCCAGCTCCATCGGGGGGCGCCAGGACACTGAAGCTTTCTTT CASSIGGRQDTEAFF TRBV28 - TRBJ1-1 -
TGTGCCAGCCGCGGAGGACTAGATGGTTCGTACGAGCAGTACTTC CASRGGLDGSYEQYF TRBV28 - TRBJ2-7 TRBD2
TGTGCCAGCAGTTTATTTCAGGGGGAGGGTCAGCCCCAGCATTTT CASSLFQGEGQPQHF TRBV28 - TRBJ1-5 TRBD1
TGTGCCAGCAGTCTGGGACAGGGGTATGGCTACACCTTC CASSLGQGYGYTF TRBV11-2 few TRBJ1-2 TRBD1
TGTGCCAGCAGTTTATCGATAGGCAGGGGCGATTCCGAAGAGACCCAGTACTTC CASSLSIGRGDSEETQYF TRBV27 - TRBJ2-5 -
TGTGCCACCAGGAAAGCGGGAGGGTCAGGGGATACGCAGTATTTT CATRKAGGSGDTQYF TRBV10-3 many TRBJ2-3 TRBD2
TGTGCCAGCAGCCCAGAGCTCGCAGCCTCCTACGAGCAGTACTTC CASSPELAASYEQYF TRBV5-6 few TRBJ2-7 -
TGTGCCAGCAGTGACCTCTCGACAGATTACAATGAGCAGTTCTTC CASSDLSTDYNEQFF TRBV25-1 - TRBJ2-1 -
TGTGCCTCACTTAAGGGACTAGCATCTAGGGAGCAGTTCTTC CASLKGLASREQFF TRBV6-1 - TRBJ2-1 TRBD2
TGTGCCAGTAGAAATCGGGGACAGGGGGCGAGCGGGGAGCTGTTTTTT CASRNRGQGASGELFF TRBV19 - TRBJ2-2 TRBD1
TGTGCCAGCAGCTTCGAGGTGGGATATGGCTACACCTTC CASSFEVGYGYTF TRBV11-2 - TRBJ1-2 -
TGTGCCAGCACCAATCGACGTACTGAAGCTTTCTTT CASTNRRTEAFF TRBV25-1 - TRBJ1-1 -
TGTGCCACCAGAGGTATAGGGCGGAGGACTGAAGCTTTCTTT CATRGIGRRTEAFF TRBV15 - TRBJ1-1 -
TGTGCCAGCAGCTTCTCAAAGACCCAGTACTTC CASSFSKTQYF TRBV5-8 few TRBJ2-5 -
TGCGCCAGCACCTTTGCGGGAGCATCAGAGACCCAGTACTTC CASTFAGASETQYF TRBV5-1 - TRBJ2-5 TRBD2
TGTGCCAGCAGCTTGAGACAGGGGGGAGACGAGCAGTACTTC CASSLRQGGDEQYF TRBV5-4 once TRBJ2-7 TRBD1
TGTGCCAGCAGCCCTACGCCGGTAGGTTGGGGCGATGAGCAGTTCTTC CASSPTPVGWGDEQFF TRBV9 - TRBJ2-1 -
TGTGCCAGCAGCTTCTTAGCGGGTAAAGATACGCAGTATTTT CASSFLAGKDTQYF TRBV11-2 many TRBJ2-3 TRBD2
TGTGCCAGCAGTTACAGGGGATCTAACTATGGCTACACCTTC CASSYRGSNYGYTF TRBV6-6 - TRBJ1-2 -
TGTGCCAGCAGCCAAGCTCCCCCTTCAAGGTCGGGGTTAGGAGGCTACACCTTC CASSQAPPSRSGLGGYTF TRBV14 once TRBJ1-2 -
TGTGCCAGCTCTGCGAAGAGCGGGGCGGGCGAGCAGTACTTC CASSAKSGAGEQYF TRBV11-2 - TRBJ2-7 TRBD2
TGTGCCAGCAGCCACAGGGACGGCGGGAAGACTGAAGCTTTCTTT CASSHRDGGKTEAFF TRBV7-6 - TRBJ1-1 -
TGTGCCAGCAGCCAGAGTTTGGGGGTGGTCACAGATACGCAGTATTTT CASSQSLGVVTDTQYF TRBV7-9 few TRBJ2-3 -
TGTGCCAGCAGTTTAGGGACAGGGTCGTTCACTGAAGCTTTCTTT CASSLGTGSFTEAFF TRBV28 once TRBJ1-1 TRBD1
TGTGCCAGCAGTGAATTCCCTCCCCGTACTAGCGGGAGTACCTACGAGCAGTACTTC CASSEFPPRTSGSTYEQYF TRBV6-1 - TRBJ2-7 TRBD2
TGTGCCACCAGGTCCGGGACTGAAGCTTTCTTT CATRSGTEAFF TRBV15 - TRBJ1-1 -
TGTGCCAGCAGTAGAGAAGGGACTAGCGTATCACCTTTTAGTTACGAGCAGTACTTC CASSREGTSVSPFSYEQYF TRBV13 - TRBJ2-7 TRBD2
TGTGCCAGCAGCTTATCAAGCTCGAATGAGCAGTTCTTC CASSLSSSNEQFF TRBV5-4 - TRBJ2-1 -
TGTGCCAGCAGTCTGGGGACAGAACTAGCCAAAAACATTCAGTACTTC CASSLGTELAKNIQYF TRBV28 - TRBJ2-4 TRBD1
TGTGCCAGCAGCCAGGGACACGGAGGGAACACTGAAGCTTTCTTT CASSQGHGGNTEAFF TRBV14 few TRBJ1-1 -
TGTGCCAGCAGGTGGGCCGACGGCACTGAAGCTTTCTTT CASRWADGTEAFF TRBV7-9 few TRBJ1-1 -
TGTGCCAGCAGCCAAGTTGCCGGGCCGATCCAAGAGACCCAGTACTTC CASSQVAGPIQETQYF TRBV4-2 - TRBJ2-5 -